This T cell receptor beta chain was sequenced for a study of blood T cell repertoires in COVID-19. Trimming took 7 bases from V and 1 from J, leaving 11 bases between them. This CDR3 is built from 14 residues. CDR1 is MNHNY, CDR2 SVGAGI, per germline (reference sequence). Methods used by the authors: Amplified reference gene primers provided the basis for estimating nucleated cell counts. Clones were read by immunoSEQ multiplex PCR, and TCRdb kept only the in-frame ones, dropping some. V and J calls and clone size are copied from that table; D and trimming were computed from the DNA. The sample comprises 150,000 to 200,000 clones, around four fifths of which are singletons, and around 2.8% rests with the top ten.

The source is a man aged 70-80 years with acute or convalescent COVID-19. Input material: peripheral blood. The chain carries TRBV6-6 and TRBJ1-3, with a weak D call TRBD1 (5 bases). CDR3 coding DNA: TGTGCCAGCAACCCGACAGAATCTGGAAACACCATATATTTT. It yields the protein CASNPTESGNTIYF.